Given below is one T cell receptor beta chain in context. The data were taken from a study of blood T cell repertoires in COVID-19. Study information: COVID-19 samples collected from the United States, Italy and Spain covered acute and convalescent phases. From T cells, B-cell-depleted T cells, or PBMCs came the material, which was cDNA or gDNA.

Study processing details: The authors estimated nucleated cell counts from reference gene primer amplification. The method was immunoSEQ multiplex PCR; TCRdb's version includes in-frame clones alone and lacks a portion of them. V and J calls and clone size are copied from that table; D and trimming were computed from the DNA. The table lists 200,000 to 250,000 clones, around 90% of them singletons. V was shortened by 2 bases and J by 4 bases, with 16 bases between the two germline ends. The CDR3 covers 16 residues. In germline, CDR1 is SGHTA, CDR2 FQGNSA. This TCR was sampled from a woman between 18 and 30 years old who had recovered from COVID-19. The chain is built from TRBV7-2 and TRBJ2-3, with a tentative D call TRBD2 (5 bases). Sample: peripheral blood. The CDR3 nucleotides are TGTGCCAGCAGCTTAAATCCCGACTATCACCCAGATACGCAGTATTTT. As protein: CASSLNPDYHPDTQYF.